The source of this T cell receptor beta chain is a study of Graves' ophthalmopathy and Graves' hyperthyroidism. Transcripts of RNA were the source for amplifying TCR beta CDR3 regions. HTBI primers were employed in first-round RT-PCR, then a second-round multiplex PCR followed. TCRdb reanalysed the multiplex PCR reads using MiXCR and keeps one entry per CDR3 protein. The sample lists 150,000 to 200,000 distinct CDR3 sequences, roughly 36% occurring once. This receptor was taken from a man aged 25-40 years with Graves' ophthalmopathy. Sequenced: peripheral blood.

The DNA for the CDR3 is TGTGCCACCAGTGACACTTCGCGCGAGCAGTACTTC. It specifies CATSDTSREQYF. The rearrangement links TRBV24-1 to TRBJ2-7; D ambiguous. V lost 4 bases and J 6 bases, leaving 9 bases between the germline ends. The V gene's germline CDR1 is KGHDR and CDR2 SFDVKD. This CDR3 region has 12 residues.